Below, 19 T cell receptor beta chains from the same sample are listed, as sequenced in a study of control samples from healthy donors and cancer patients. Sequencing was performed with immunoSEQ multiplex PCR; in TCRdb, only in-frame clones are kept and a portion is missing. The sample yields about 110,000 clones, 75% to 95% seen once. The specimen sequenced was blood. These receptors all come from a human donor in good health. The donor label of this sample is uncertain.

The CDR3 region is CASSQAWTSTFYEQYF. The CDR3 coding sequence is TGCGCCAGCAGCCAAGCCTGGACTAGTACTTTCTACGAGCAGTACTTC. The V gene is TRBV4-1, the J gene TRBJ2-7; 7 bases fit TRBD2. Per the germline V gene, CDR1 is MGHRA and CDR2 is YSYEKL. The ends lost 1 base at V and 3 bases at J; junction bases unmatched: 9. The CDR3 consists of 16 residues.

A few counts support this clone. The chain couples TRBV10-3 to TRBJ1-4, with TRBD1 as a possible D gene (5 bases). CDR3 length: 15 amino acids. V lost 2 bases to trimming and J lost 5 bases, with 12 bases between them. CDR1 is ENHRY and CDR2 is SYGVKD in the germline V gene. CDR3 sequence (DNA): TGTGCCATCAGTGAGATGGCGGGGGGGAATGAAAAACTGTTTTTT. This gives the protein CAISEMAGGNEKLFF.

The chain carries TRBV2 and TRBJ1-3; maybe TRBD1 (6 bases). Germline loops: CDR1 SNHLY, CDR2 FYNNEI. Trimming removed 6 bases at V and 8 bases at J, with 14 bases between. The CDR3 sequence is 13 residues long. The CDR3, as DNA: TGTGCCAGCAGCCGAGACAGGCGGGACACCATATATTTT. Translating it yields CASSRDRRDTIYF.

The rearrangement uses TRBV5-1 and TRBJ2-7; the match to TRBD1 covers 7 bases. Germline CDR1 is SGHRS and CDR2 is YFSETQ. This CDR3 has 14 residues. J gave up 10 bases and V 5 bases, and 15 bases lay outside the gene matches. The DNA of the CDR3 is TGCGCCAGCAGACCCGCCGGGACAGCCATTAGCCAGTACTTC. This gives the protein CASRPAGTAISQYF.

Points on this clone: Other nucleotide sequences in the sample specify the same CDR3. The rearrangement uses TRBV3-1 (or the pseudogene TRBV3-2) and TRBJ2-3; weak D call: TRBD2 (6 bases). V lost 1 base to trimming and J lost 1 base, with 6 bases between them. The CDR3 length is 14 residues. Germline V gene sequence: CDR1 LGHDT, CDR2 YNNKEL (reference sequence). The CDR3 loop reads CASSQAGGTDTQYF. CDR3 DNA: TGTGCCAGCAGCCAAGCGGGGGGCACAGATACGCAGTATTTT.

The V call is TRBV3-1 (or the pseudogene TRBV3-2), the J call TRBJ1-1; no reliable D call. There are 14 residues in the CDR3. The germline CDR1 and CDR2 sequences are LGHDT and YNNKEL (reference sequence). Trimming removed 0 bases from V and 10 bases from J, with 15 bases in between. CDR3 DNA sequence: TGTGCCAGCAGCCAAGATCGGCGCCCGCTGATAGCTTTCTTT. This codes for CASSQDRRPLIAFF.

The chain recombines TRBV7-2 with TRBJ1-1; no firm D call. CDR3 length: 15 residues. Germline CDR1 reads SGHTA; CDR2 reads FQGNSA. V dropped 5 bases and J dropped 4 bases, with 17 bases sitting between them. The CDR3 is CASSPTPQSFTEAFF. The DNA for the CDR3 is TGTGCCAGCAGCCCAACTCCCCAGTCGTTCACTGAAGCTTTCTTT.

The chain joins TRBV6-2 or TRBV6-3 to TRBJ2-1; 7 bases match TRBD2. V shed 2 bases, J shed 9 bases, and the junction held 10 bases outside the gene matches. The CDR3 is 15 residues long. Germline loops: CDR1 MNHEY, CDR2 SVGEGT. The CDR3 reads CASSYEFSSGSEQFF. For the CDR3, the DNA is TGTGCCAGCAGTTACGAATTTTCTAGCGGTAGTGAGCAGTTCTTC.

This clone was counted once. The rearrangement joins TRBV3-1 (or the pseudogene TRBV3-2) to TRBJ2-7; unclear D gene. Trimming cost V 2 bases and J 6 bases, with 5 bases left between them. Germline assignment: CDR1 LGHDT and CDR2 YNNKEL (reference sequence). CDR3 length equals 11 residues. For the CDR3, the DNA is TGTGCCAGCAGCCAAAGCAGCGAGCAGTACTTC. Translating it yields CASSQSSEQYF.

In DNA, the CDR3 is TGCGCCAGCAGCTTAACCGGGGGACTAGCCTCAGCTGGGGCCAACGTCCTGACTTTC. Translation gives CASSLTGGLASAGANVLTF. The chain recombines TRBV5-1 with TRBJ2-6, with 9 bases matching TRBD2. CDR1 and CDR2 from the germline V gene are SGHRS and YFSETQ. The CDR3 is 19 residues long. V lost 2 bases to trimming and J lost 2 bases; unmatched junction nucleotides: 11.

This rearrangement joins TRBV5-4 to TRBJ1-1, with 8 positions matching TRBD1. Germline CDR1 SGHNT, CDR2 YYREEE (reference sequence). The CDR3 loop spans 14 amino acids. Trimming removed 3 bases from V and 6 bases from J; junction bases left unmatched: 7. Written as DNA, the CDR3 is TGTGCCAGCAGCTCGGACAGGGACATTGCTGAAGCTTTCTTT. This sequence encodes CASSSDRDIAEAFF.

This chain connects TRBV25-1 to TRBJ1-6; D not certain. Trimming shortened V by 2 bases and J by 2 bases, and 4 bases separated the two germline ends. The CDR3 spans 14 residues. From germline, CDR1 is MGHDK and CDR2 SYGVNS. CDR3 in amino acids: CASSEGAYNSPLHF. CDR3 DNA: TGTGCCAGCAGTGAAGGGGCCTATAATTCACCCCTCCACTTT.

The genes are TRBV6-1 and TRBJ2-3, with 7 nucleotides matching TRBD1. The germline gives CDR1 MNHNS, CDR2 SASEGT. CDR3 length: 18 residues. After removal of 0 bases from V and 0 bases from J, the junction contained 9 bases not matched to a gene. This chain's CDR3 is CASSEALQGFGSTDTQYF. The CDR3 nucleotides are TGTGCCAGCAGTGAAGCGCTACAGGGGTTTGGAAGCACAGATACGCAGTATTTT.

The genes are TRBV12-5 and TRBJ2-2; no reliable D call. Germline-derived CDR1 and CDR2 are LGHNT and FRNRAP. Deletions cut 5 bases from V and 7 bases from J, with 14 bases between. The CDR3 covers 14 residues. CDR3 nucleotides: TGTGCTAGTGGTCCGAGATATGGGAACGGGGAGCTGTTTTTT. It specifies CASGPRYGNGELFF.

This clone was seen just once. The J gene is TRBJ2-7, the V gene TRBV5-4, with TRBD1 identical over 7 bases. V gave up 4 bases and J gave up 2 bases; unmatched junction bases: 9. The CDR3 runs to 15 residues. Germline V gene sequence: CDR1 SGHNT, CDR2 YYREEE (reference sequence). In DNA form, the CDR3 reads TGTGCCAGCAGCACTGGACAGGCGCCTACCTACGAGCAGTACTTC. Protein: CASSTGQAPTYEQYF. Full variable domain (remainder filled in from reference TRBV5-4 and TRBJ2-7): ETGVTQSPTHLIKTRGQQVTLRCSSQSGHNTVSWYQQALGQGPQFIFQYYREEENGRGNFPPRFSGLQFPNYSSELNVNALELDDSALYLCASSTGQAPTYEQYFGPGTRLTVT.

This chain links TRBV19 with TRBJ2-7; 10 bases match TRBD1. CDR1 is LNHDA and CDR2 is SQIVND in the germline V gene (reference sequence). This CDR3 has 17 residues. Trimming at V came to 0 bases and at J to 3 bases, leaving 8 bases not matched to a gene. This chain's CDR3 is CASSIDLGQGPVYEQYF. CDR3 DNA sequence: TGTGCCAGTAGTATAGATCTGGGACAGGGGCCAGTCTACGAGCAGTACTTC.

The J gene is TRBJ1-5, the V gene TRBV24-1; the match to TRBD1 covers 8 bases. Unmatched junction bases numbered 5, after V lost 5 bases and J lost 6 bases. In germline, CDR1 is KGHDR, CDR2 SFDVKD. The CDR3 contains 14 residues. CDR3 residues: CATSGSGGGQPQHF. The CDR3 coding sequence is TGTGCCACCAGTGGGTCAGGGGGCGGTCAGCCCCAGCATTTT.

V usage is TRBV7-9 and J usage is TRBJ1-1; no reliable D call. Germline loops: CDR1 SEHNR, CDR2 FQNEAQ (reference sequence). The CDR3 consists of 14 residues. Trimming stripped 1 base from V and 8 bases from J, with 14 bases between. CDR3 sequence: CASSLGGLTAEAFF. CDR3 DNA sequence: TGTGCCAGCAGCTTAGGTGGTCTGACTGCCGAAGCTTTCTTT.

The J gene is TRBJ2-5, the V gene TRBV10-3; D tentatively fits TRBD1 or TRBD2 (5 bases each). Germline lookup yields CDR1 ENHRY and CDR2 SYGVKD. This CDR3 is built from 12 residues. With 10 bases removed from V and 5 bases from J, the gap between germline ends came to 14 bases. The CDR3 is CATRDGRETQYF. In nucleotides, the CDR3 is TGTGCCACCCGGGACGGAAGGGAGACCCAGTACTTC.